The TCR beta chain under discussion was sequenced for a study of T cell responses to AZD1222 COVID-19 vaccine listed by TCRdb under 2021. About the study as a whole: AZD1222 recipients whose second dose came at about 4 weeks and those whose second dose came at about 12 weeks were combined into one group, since spike-specific TCR depth and breadth did not differ between the two schedules. TCR sequencing was performed for about 250 trial participants, of whom roughly 200 were given two doses of AZD1222 and approximately 25 were given two doses of MenACWY control vaccine. Enrollment into the trials was organized by age into subgroups of 18-55, 56-69 and 70-plus years, and those subgroups contained roughly 150, 30 and 60 TCR-sequenced participants, respectively. What the work shows at the level of the full study, not this receptor alone: Because no samples from the day 14 peak response were available, repertoires could be characterized only after the peak T cell response. Nearly half of unique spike-specific TCRs reportedly recognized epitopes outside regions mutated in the B.1.351 and B.1.1.7 variants. After two AZD1222 doses, both the breadth and the depth of spike-specific TCRs were significantly higher than at day 0 and than in MenACWY recipients. Participants were mostly white British and included more females than males, and it was suggested by the authors that clonal diversity may have been underestimated. In the small 56-69-year group, the increase in depth fell short of significance, most likely because of low power. Conclusions about previously exposed vaccinees are limited, since just six AZD1222 recipients were seropositive for SARS-CoV-2 at baseline. The whole spike protein was spanned by vaccine-associated CD4 TCRs, and dominant responses were seen in regions 160-218 and 743-854.

The CDR3 regions of human TCRbeta chains were analyzed by immunosequencing. As for the authors' bioinformatics: Repertoire TCRs were checked for matches against a reference library of SARS-CoV-2-specific TCRs that had been generated using the MIRA antigen-specificity platform. Breadth was defined as the fraction of unique TCRs that were SARS-CoV-2-associated, and depth was defined as the fraction of total T cells that were SARS-CoV-2-associated. Each spike-specific TCR was assigned to its reactive spike region and to a CD4 or CD8 class using the MIRA data. Log10-transformed breadth and depth values were compared by one-way ANOVA with Sidak's multiple comparisons tests. TCRdb took this table from immuneACCESS and kept in-frame rearrangements with V and J called. Such tables lack part of the clones; where checked against another copy, unresolved V genes explain under half of the gap, and the rest is unexplained. Clone size and V and J calls were adopted from that table, with D and trimming inferred from the DNA. Counted in this sample were roughly 160,000 clones; 90% of them appeared once. The ten largest make up more than 1.3% of the sample.

The time point label corresponds to: baseline before first vaccination. The vaccinee samples were drawn from two UK trials, COV001 and COV002, one of which was a single-blind randomized controlled phase 2/3 trial testing AZD1222 (ChAdOx1 nCoV-19) in healthy adults. For TCRbeta chain sequencing, PBMC samples were collected from trial participants at day 0 and at day 28 after the second dose. As concerns this clone: Its antigen is not yet known. Base qualities are not at hand, and no much larger clone is one base apart.

Trimming costs V 0 bases and J 0 bases, and their ends lie 12 bases apart. From cysteine to phenylalanine, the CDR3 is 16 amino acids long. The CDR3 DNA has 48 bases and is translated from base 1. According to the germline V gene, CDR1 reads SGHRS and CDR2 reads YFSETQ. Recombination linked TRBV5-1 to TRBJ1-1; the D gene is not confidently resolved. Sequencing used peripheral blood, obtained on day 0 of AZD1222 vaccination. This TCR came from an adult in good health. The sequence in DNA is TGCGCCAGCAGCTTGGTCCCCGATATAATGAACACTGAAGCTTTCTTT. It codes for CASSLVPDIMNTEAFF.